Shown below are 25 T cell receptor beta chains from a single sample sequenced in a study of response to subunit inactivated influenza vaccine. One entry per CDR3 protein, called by TCRdb with MiXCR from the RT-PCR reads. The repertoire holds more than 600,000 distinct CDR3 sequences, with around a sixth as singletons. The sample in question was PBMCs from blood, obtained roughly 5 days after vaccination. All receptors derive from a man aged 45 to 65 who received an inactivated influenza vaccine.

For this clonotype: Sequence at one end of the junction differs from germline and may be a read error. CDR3 in DNA: TGTGCTAGTGCTTTGGGACCCACCTACGAGCAGTACTTC. Translation: CASALGPTYEQYF. V and J are TRBV12-5 and TRBJ2-7; D is tentatively TRBD1 or TRBD2 (5 bases each). Looked up from germline, CDR1 is LGHNT and CDR2 is FRNRAP. CDR3 size: 13 residues.

This clonotype was seen only a few times. The genes are TRBV20-1 and TRBJ2-2; tentatively, D is TRBD1 (5 bases). V shed 3 bases and J shed 0 bases, with 8 bases lying between them. The CDR3 consists of 14 residues. CDR1 and CDR2 from the germline V gene are DFQATT and SNEGSKA (reference sequence). Written as DNA, the CDR3 is TGCAGTGCTAGGACAGCTGCGAACACCGGGGAGCTGTTTTTT. As protein: CSARTAANTGELFF.

This clonotype has ten or more counts. The V gene is TRBV5-1, the J gene TRBJ2-2; TRBD1 is a possible D gene (5 bases). The CDR3 runs 15 residues. The V end lost 2 bases, the J end lost 0 bases, and 8 bases lay between the germline ends. Looked up from germline, CDR1 is SGHRS and CDR2 is YFSETQ. This chain's CDR3 is CASSFSGTNTGELFF. DNA of the CDR3: TGCGCCAGCAGCTTTTCAGGGACGAACACCGGGGAGCTGTTTTTT.

The chain carries TRBV20-1 and TRBJ2-3; D gene unclear. Per the germline V gene, CDR1 is DFQATT and CDR2 is SNEGSKA (reference sequence). CDR3 length equals 14 residues. Trimming removed 0 bases from V and 2 bases from J, with 9 bases in between. In DNA, the CDR3 is TGCAGTGCTAGAGATATAGAGAACACAGATACGCAGTATTTT. Translation gives CSARDIENTDTQYF.

This clonotype turned up a few times. The chain recombines TRBV28 with TRBJ2-6; D gene ambiguous. Trimming stripped 7 bases from V and 0 bases from J, with 10 bases between. Germline lookup yields CDR1 MDHEN and CDR2 SYDVKM. The CDR3 spans 15 residues. The CDR3 loop reads CASTLNPSGANVLTF. The CDR3 DNA reads as TGTGCCAGCACCCTCAACCCCTCTGGGGCCAACGTCCTGACTTTC.

This rearrangement joins TRBV6-2 or TRBV6-3 to TRBJ2-5; D unresolved. In germline, CDR1 is MNHEY, CDR2 SVGEGT. CDR3 length: 13 amino acids. V lost 4 bases and J lost 4, with 10 bases in between. CDR3 in DNA: TGTGCCAGCAGTTGGTACGCAGGAGAGACCCAGTACTTC. Protein product: CASSWYAGETQYF.

This clonotype was counted a few times. The chain recombines TRBV5-1 with TRBJ2-2; 8 nucleotides match TRBD1. Looked up from germline, CDR1 is SGHRS and CDR2 is YFSETQ. V shed 4 bases, J shed 2 bases, and the junction held 7 bases outside the gene matches. This CDR3 region has 16 residues. The CDR3 spells CASSTGQGSNTGELFF. CDR3 bases: TGCGCCAGCAGCACTGGACAGGGATCAAACACCGGGGAGCTGTTTTTT.

The chain uses TRBV20-1 and TRBJ2-3, with 9 nucleotides matching TRBD2. CDR1 DFQATT and CDR2 SNEGSKA come from the germline V gene (reference sequence). This CDR3 region has 13 residues. V shed 7 bases and J 4 bases; nucleotides not matched to a gene: 6. CDR3 coding DNA: TGCAGTGGGCGGGGGGGAGTTCCAGATACGCAGTATTTT. Residues: CSGRGGVPDTQYF.

In its sample, this clonotype was seen a few times. The rearrangement links TRBV27 to TRBJ1-1, with D tentatively TRBD1 (6 bases). The V gene's germline CDR1 is MNHEY and CDR2 SMNVEV (reference sequence). This CDR3 comprises 15 residues. Trimming took 5 bases from V and 3 from J, leaving 16 bases between them. CDR3 sequence reads: CASSVRGGVDTEAFF. DNA of the CDR3: TGTGCCAGCAGTGTCAGGGGAGGGGTAGACACTGAAGCTTTCTTT.

This clonotype was seen repeatedly, ten times or more. The chain recombines TRBV9 with TRBJ2-5, with D perhaps TRBD2 (5 bases). The CDR3 is 16 amino acids. V was clipped by 0 bases and J by 4 bases, with 16 bases between them. Germline V gene sequence: CDR1 SGDLS, CDR2 YYNGEE. CDR3 sequence: CASSVGRTPGGETQYF. The CDR3 bases are TGTGCCAGCAGCGTAGGCAGGACCCCTGGAGGAGAGACCCAGTACTTC.

About this clonotype itself: Compared with germline, one end of the junction differs, possibly owing to a read error. J is TRBJ1-2 and V is TRBV29-1, with D perhaps matching TRBD1 (6 bases). There are 12 residues in the CDR3. From germline, CDR1 is SQVTM and CDR2 ANQGSEA. CDR3 in amino acids: CSVVQSRGTPSF. As DNA, the CDR3 is TGCAGCGTTGTCCAGTCCAGAGGGACACCCAGCTTC.

J is TRBJ1-5 and V is TRBV4-1; D is perhaps TRBD1 (5 bases). Germline V lookup: CDR1 MGHRA, CDR2 YSYEKL. Trimming removed 2 bases from V and 3 bases from J, with 8 bases in between. CDR3 length equals 14 residues. The CDR3 nucleotides are TGCGCCAGCAGCCAACGACAGTACAATCAGCCCCAGCATTTT. The encoded protein is CASSQRQYNQPQHF.

This clonotype showed up many times. The V call is TRBV7-2, the J call TRBJ2-1; possibly TRBD2 for D (6 bases). CDR3 size: 16 residues. The V gene lost 3 bases and the J gene lost 5 bases, with 17 bases spanning the gap. The V gene's germline CDR1 is SGHTA and CDR2 FQGNSA. CDR3 residues: CASSLLAGMTHNEQFF. The CDR3 DNA follows: TGTGCCAGCAGCTTGCTGGCGGGAATGACACACAATGAGCAGTTCTTC.

This clonotype was seen many times. This chain connects TRBV12-3 or TRBV12-4 to TRBJ2-1; TRBD2 aligns across 9 bases. After removal of 5 bases from V and 5 bases from J, the junction contained 4 bases not matched to a gene. This CDR3 has 14 amino acids. CDR3 sequence (DNA): TGTGCCAGCAGTCCCGGGACTAGCAACAATGAGCAGTTCTTC. It specifies CASSPGTSNNEQFF.

This clonotype was detected many times. This rearrangement joins TRBV3-1 to TRBJ2-3; possible D gene TRBD1, 7 bases. This CDR3 spans 20 amino acids. V gave up 2 bases and J gave up 3 bases, with 27 bases separating them. Germline values: CDR1 LGHDT, CDR2 YNNKEL (reference sequence). The chain's CDR3 is CASSQLVGTADRGFTDTQYF. The CDR3 coding sequence is TGTGCCAGCAGCCAATTGGTCGGGACAGCGGATCGGGGGTTTACAGATACGCAGTATTTT.

At least ten counts were recorded for this clonotype. This chain uses TRBV5-1 with TRBJ2-3; tentative D call: TRBD1 (5 bases). Germline V gene lookup returns CDR1 SGHRS and CDR2 YFSETQ. CDR3 size: 15 residues. Deletions cut 0 bases from V and 3 bases from J, with 11 bases between. CDR3 in amino acids: CASSLGQLNTDTQYF. The CDR3 nucleotides read TGCGCCAGCAGCTTGGGACAGTTGAATACAGATACGCAGTATTTT.

The chain has TRBV18 and TRBJ2-7, with 8 bases aligning to TRBD2. The V and J ends lost 5 bases and 3 bases, in that order; junction bases with no gene match: 6. Germline V gene sequence: CDR1 KGHSH, CDR2 LQKENI. This CDR3 comprises 14 residues. CDR3 nucleotide sequence: TGTGCCAGCTCAGGCGTGACTAGCGACTACGAGCAGTACTTC. Residues: CASSGVTSDYEQYF.

This clonotype was counted between two and nine times. The gene calls are TRBV20-1 and TRBJ1-2, with D uncertain. This CDR3 contains 12 residues. Trimming cost V 6 bases and J 1 base, with 9 bases left between them. From germline, CDR1 is DFQATT and CDR2 SNEGSKA (reference sequence). The CDR3 sequence is CSALPDNYGYTF. Written as DNA, the CDR3 is TGCAGTGCGCTTCCCGATAACTATGGCTACACCTTC.

This clonotype was counted only a few times. V and J are TRBV7-8 and TRBJ2-7, with 11 bases matching TRBD1. J was trimmed by 12 bases and V by 3 bases; bases with no gene match: 10. The V gene's germline CDR1 is SGHVS and CDR2 FQNEAQ. There are 14 residues in the CDR3. The CDR3 DNA reads as TGTGCCAGCAGCTTTTTAGGACAGGGGGCCTTGCCGTACTTC. This encodes CASSFLGQGALPYF. The full variable domain, its missing parts supplied by reference TRBV7-8 and TRBJ2-7, is GAGVSQSPRYKVAKRGQDVALRCDPISGHVSLFWYQQALGQGPEFLTYFQNEAQLDKSGLPSDRFFAERPEGSVSTLKIQRTQQEDSAVYLCASSFLGQGALPYFGPGTRLTVT.

The rearrangement uses TRBV20-1 and TRBJ2-3; 12 positions match TRBD2. V lost 6 bases to trimming and J lost 4 bases; unmatched junction nucleotides: 5. CDR3 size: 14 residues. CDR1 and CDR2 from the germline V gene are DFQATT and SNEGSKA (reference sequence). CDR3 sequence reads: CSARLAGVPDTQYF. CDR3 in DNA: TGCAGTGCGCGACTAGCGGGAGTCCCAGATACGCAGTATTTT.

In this sample, this clonotype turned up a few times. The gene calls are TRBV2 and TRBJ1-2; D unclear. With 7 bases removed from V and 0 bases from J, the gap between germline ends came to 9 bases. This CDR3 is 13 amino acids long. The germline V gene has CDR1 SNHLY and CDR2 FYNNEI. The CDR3 region is CASTPATNYGYTF. In DNA form, the CDR3 reads TGTGCCAGCACTCCAGCGACTAACTATGGCTACACCTTC.

This clonotype was counted only a few times. CDR3 coding DNA: TGTGCCAGCAGCCGCGCCAGGGTAAACTATGGCTACACCTTC. Its translation is CASSRARVNYGYTF. This rearrangement joins TRBV11-2 to TRBJ1-2; TRBD1 might be the D (5 bases). The CDR3 has 14 amino acids. Trimming cost V 5 bases and J 2 bases, with 12 bases left between them. CDR1 SGHAT and CDR2 FQNNGV come from the germline V gene.

The chain employs TRBV4-1 and TRBJ2-5, with 8 bases that match TRBD1. Germline values: CDR1 MGHRA, CDR2 YSYEKL. With V trimmed by 1 base and J by 5 bases, 3 bases remained unmatched. This CDR3 is 14 amino acids long. This chain's CDR3 is CASSQGTGFETQYF. CDR3 DNA: TGCGCCAGCAGCCAAGGGACAGGGTTCGAGACCCAGTACTTC.

This clonotype was seen repeatedly, ten times or more. The chain employs TRBV4-1 and TRBJ2-7; 10 nucleotides line up with TRBD1. Germline trimming cut 1 base from V and 4 bases from J; bases unmatched to any gene: 4. Germline CDR1 reads MGHRA; CDR2 reads YSYEKL. The CDR3 length is 15 residues. In nucleotides, the CDR3 is TGCGCCAGCAGCCAAGGGGACAGGGGTGTGTACGAGCAGTACTTC. Translated: CASSQGDRGVYEQYF.

This clonotype appeared many times. The rearrangement links TRBV18 to TRBJ2-5; 7 bases agree with TRBD2. After removal of 1 base from V and 0 bases from J, the junction contained 8 bases not matched to a gene. Per germline, CDR1 KGHSH and CDR2 LQKENI. The CDR3 spans 17 residues. CDR3 in amino acids: CASSPQGGPSYQETQYF. The CDR3 DNA reads TGTGCCAGCTCACCACAGGGAGGGCCCTCGTACCAAGAGACCCAGTACTTC. Based on the CDR3 plus reference TRBV18 and TRBJ2-5, the full variable domain is NAGVMQNPRHLVRRRGQEARLRCSPMKGHSHVYWYRQLPEEGLKFMVYLQKENIIDESGMPKERFSAEFPKEGPSILRIQQVVRGDSAAYFCASSPQGGPSYQETQYFGPGTRLLVL.